These 6 T cell receptor beta chains came from one sample sequenced in a study of T cell changes during pregnancy in multiple sclerosis. Sequencing used immunoSEQ multiplex PCR; TCRdb keeps in-frame clones, though not all of them. The sample shows tens of thousands of clones, 93% of them seen only once. Sequenced here: CD8+ T cells from peripheral blood mononuclear cells, sampled in the second trimester of pregnancy. All receptors derive from a female donor with multiple sclerosis, enrolled in a pregnancy study.

CDR3 in amino acids: CATSVGADYEQYF. The CDR3 bases are TGTGCCACTTCGGTAGGGGCGGATTACGAGCAGTACTTC. This rearrangement joins TRBV19 to TRBJ2-7; D might be TRBD1 (5 bases). The CDR3 spans 13 residues. V was shortened by 10 bases and J by 4 bases, with 17 bases between the two germline ends. Germline V CDR1 and CDR2: LNHDA, SQIVND (reference sequence).

V usage is TRBV7-2 and J usage is TRBJ1-5; perhaps TRBD1 as D (5 bases). The CDR3 has 17 amino acids. The ends were cut back, 3 bases at V and 0 bases at J, with 15 bases in the middle. CDR1 is SGHTA and CDR2 is FQGNSA in the germline V gene. The CDR3 loop reads CASSLAGGVYSNQPQHF. The CDR3 nucleotides are TGTGCCAGCAGCTTGGCAGGAGGGGTTTATAGCAATCAGCCCCAGCATTTT. Complete variable domain (other parts from reference TRBV7-2 and TRBJ1-5): GAGVSQSPSNKVTEKGKDVELRCDPISGHTALYWYRQSLGQGLEFLIYFQGNSAPDKSGLPSDRFSAERTGGSVSTLTIQRTQQEDSAVYLCASSLAGGVYSNQPQHFGDGTRLSIL.

This clone was recorded only once. The chain has TRBV4-1 and TRBJ2-2; the match to TRBD1 covers 10 bases. Per the germline V gene, CDR1 is MGHRA and CDR2 is YSYEKL. J lost 3 bases, V lost 3 bases, and 7 bases had no gene match. CDR3 size: 17 residues. The CDR3 region has the DNA TGCGCCAGCAGCCACGAGACAGGGGGCTTCCACACCGGGGAGCTGTTTTTT. Protein: CASSHETGGFHTGELFF.

This rearrangement joins TRBV27 to TRBJ1-1; perhaps TRBD1 as D (6 bases). CDR1 is MNHEY and CDR2 is SMNVEV in the germline V gene (reference sequence). With 3 bases removed from V and 7 bases from J, the gap between germline ends came to 12 bases. The CDR3 loop spans 13 amino acids. The CDR3 reads CASSLDRVGEAFF. The DNA of the CDR3 is TGTGCCAGCAGTTTGGACAGAGTCGGTGAAGCTTTCTTT.

This clone was observed once. This chain uses TRBV19 with TRBJ1-5, with a tentative D call TRBD1 (5 bases). The CDR3 covers 14 residues. Germline V gives CDR1 LNHDA, CDR2 SQIVND (reference sequence). V lost 3 bases and J 3 bases, leaving 9 bases between the germline ends. For the CDR3, the DNA is TGTGCCAGTAGTATGGGGCAGTCCAATCAGCCCCAGCATTTT. Protein sequence: CASSMGQSNQPQHF.

The chain has TRBV4-1 and TRBJ1-1; D not certain. Germline V CDR1 and CDR2: MGHRA, YSYEKL. The CDR3 is 15 residues long. V was pared by 0 bases and J by 5 bases, with 13 bases between. The CDR3 loop is CASSQEEGSRTEAFF. The CDR3 DNA sequence: TGCGCCAGCAGCCAAGAAGAGGGAAGCCGGACTGAAGCTTTCTTT.